These 24 T cell receptor beta chains share one sample of origin, sequenced in a study of cytomegalovirus exposure and HLA in healthy donors (TCRdb year 2017). The library was built by means of the immunoSEQ multiplex PCR assay. The multiplex PCR relied on a mix of 60 forward primers for TCR Vbeta segments and 13 reverse primers for TCR Jbeta segments. TCRdb holds this immuneACCESS table with in-frame rearrangements only. Some clones are missing; in checked studies, unresolved V genes explain under half, and the rest has no known cause. This sample holds over 65,000 clones; approximately 71% were observed only once. Approximately 7.6% of the sample belongs to the ten largest clones. Sequenced sample: PBMCs. These receptors were collected from a man aged 60-69 years in good health and CMV-seropositive.

The chain couples TRBV5-1 to TRBJ2-3, with 16 bases matching TRBD2. Germline V gene sequence: CDR1 SGHRS, CDR2 YFSETQ. Trimming at V came to 4 bases and at J to 1 base, leaving 6 bases not matched to a gene. This CDR3 is built from 18 residues. This CDR3 is CASSTGLAGGQGTDTQYF. CDR3 DNA sequence: TGCGCCAGCAGCACGGGACTAGCGGGAGGGCAAGGCACAGATACGCAGTATTTT. Variable domain in full (rest from reference TRBV5-1 and TRBJ2-3): KAGVTQTPRYLIKTRGQQVTLSCSPISGHRSVSWYQQTPGQGLQFLFEYFSETQRNKGNFPGRFSGRQFSNSRSEMNVSTLELGDSALYLCASSTGLAGGQGTDTQYFGPGTRLTVL.

The rearrangement links TRBV27 to TRBJ1-2; the D gene is possibly TRBD1 (6 bases). With 2 bases removed from V and 3 bases from J, the gap between germline ends came to 7 bases. CDR1 is MNHEY, CDR2 SMNVEV, per germline (reference sequence). This CDR3 region has 13 residues. The CDR3 loop reads CASSLNRDYGYTF. The CDR3 DNA reads as TGTGCCAGCAGTTTAAACAGGGACTATGGCTACACCTTC.

The chain is built from TRBV5-4 and TRBJ2-1, with D possibly being TRBD1 (6 bases). Deletions cut 4 bases from V and 2 bases from J, with 13 bases between. Germline CDR1 and CDR2: SGHNT and YYREEE (reference sequence). The CDR3 length is 15 residues. This CDR3 reads CASSETGHTYNEQFF. DNA of the CDR3: TGTGCCAGCAGCGAAACAGGGCATACCTACAATGAGCAGTTCTTC.

This clone was counted only a few times. The chain has TRBV2 and TRBJ1-2; D ambiguous. Germline V gene data show CDR1 as SNHLY and CDR2 as FYNNEI. V was cut by 3 bases and J by 5 bases, with 7 bases left in between. CDR3 length: 12 amino acids. The DNA for the CDR3 is TGTGCCAGCAGTGAGGGCCTTTATGGCTACACCTTC. Translated: CASSEGLYGYTF.

As concerns this clone: At one boundary the junction diverges from the germline segment, which might be a read error. The chain links TRBV6-1 to TRBJ2-6; a weak D match, TRBD1 (5 bases). CDR3 length: 15 amino acids. CDR1 MNHNS and CDR2 SASEGT come from the germline V gene. In nucleotides, the CDR3 is TGTGCCAGCAGTGAAGGGGGAACTGGGGCCAACGGCCTGACTTTC. It codes for CASSEGGTGANGLTF.

This chain uses TRBV5-6 with TRBJ2-7; D ambiguous. In germline, CDR1 is SGHDT, CDR2 YYEEEE. The CDR3 length is 11 residues. Trimming stripped 4 bases from V and 3 bases from J, with 5 bases between. CDR3 coding DNA: TGTGCCAGCAGCACATACTACGAGCAGTACTTC. Translating it yields CASSTYYEQYF.

The chain links TRBV6-5 to TRBJ2-3, with 8 bases identical to TRBD2. The CDR3 runs 12 residues. J gave up 14 bases and V 2 bases, and 6 bases lay outside the gene matches. In germline, CDR1 is MNHEY, CDR2 SVGAGI. The CDR3: CASSYSGSNWYF. The DNA of the CDR3 is TGTGCCAGCAGTTACAGCGGGAGCAATTGGTATTTT.

The chain is built from TRBV9 and TRBJ2-5; 10 bases are a match to TRBD2. The V segment lost 4 bases and the J segment 4 bases; nucleotides outside the gene matches: 4. Germline loops: CDR1 SGDLS, CDR2 YYNGEE. The CDR3 consists of 14 residues. CDR3 coding DNA: TGTGCCAGCAGCCCACGGACTAGCGGAGAGACCCAGTACTTC. This codes for CASSPRTSGETQYF.

This clone came up once. The chain links TRBV6-5 to TRBJ1-1; possibly TRBD1 for D (6 bases). V gave up 8 bases and J gave up 1 base, with 11 bases separating them. The CDR3 covers 13 residues. Germline V CDR1 and CDR2: MNHEY, SVGAGI. In nucleotides, the CDR3 is TGTGCCAGCTTTAGAGGGGGGAACACTGAAGCTTTCTTT. Translation: CASFRGGNTEAFF.

The count of this clone is one. This sample also contains other DNA sequences that code for the same CDR3. This chain uses TRBV2 with TRBJ2-5; TRBD1 agrees at 9 bases. The CDR3 is 13 residues long. V lost 5 bases and J lost 3; bases outside the gene matches: 1. Germline V gene data show CDR1 as SNHLY and CDR2 as FYNNEI. CDR3 in amino acids: CASSRTGEETQYF. The DNA of the CDR3 is TGTGCCAGCAGTCGGACAGGGGAAGAGACCCAGTACTTC.

This chain links TRBV7-9 with TRBJ1-4; D is perhaps TRBD1 (6 bases). The CDR3 is 15 amino acids. Trimming pared 1 base from V and 6 bases from J, leaving 12 bases between. Germline CDR1 SEHNR, CDR2 FQNEAQ (reference sequence). DNA of the CDR3: TGTGCCAGCAGCTTAGGACCCGCAGGGGATGAAAAACTGTTTTTT. Amino acid sequence: CASSLGPAGDEKLFF.

The chain links TRBV2 to TRBJ2-2; unclear D gene. Trimming pared 3 bases from V and 4 bases from J, leaving 6 bases between. CDR3 length: 13 residues. Germline V gene lookup returns CDR1 SNHLY and CDR2 FYNNEI. CDR3 in DNA: TGTGCCAGCAGTGACCGCGGCACCGGGGAGCTGTTTTTT. Translation: CASSDRGTGELFF.

V is TRBV5-1 and J is TRBJ2-1, with TRBD1 matching over 9 bases. With V trimmed by 1 base and J by 7 bases, 6 bases remained unmatched. The germline CDR1 and CDR2 sequences are SGHRS and YFSETQ. The CDR3 spans 15 residues. The CDR3 nucleotides read TGCGCCAGCAGCTTGCCGGACAGGGGACATAATGAGCAGTTCTTC. Protein: CASSLPDRGHNEQFF.

V is TRBV5-4 and J is TRBJ2-7, with TRBD1 as a possible D gene (7 bases). Germline V gene sequence: CDR1 SGHNT, CDR2 YYREEE (reference sequence). This CDR3 is built from 14 residues. V was cut by 5 bases and J by 0 bases, with 12 bases left in between. Here the CDR3 DNA reads TGTGCCAGCAGGCGGGACAGCAGCTCCTACGAGCAGTACTTC. Its translation: CASRRDSSSYEQYF.

The chain combines TRBV10-3 with TRBJ2-1, with D unresolved. Germline V gene lookup returns CDR1 ENHRY and CDR2 SYGVKD. V was cut by 0 bases and J by 9 bases, with 6 bases left in between. The CDR3 contains 12 residues. CDR3 protein: CAISESSGEQFF. CDR3 DNA sequence: TGTGCCATCAGTGAGTCGTCGGGTGAGCAGTTCTTC.

The CDR3 bases are TGTGCCAGCAGCTTAGAGGACAGCTACGAGCAGTACTTC. It yields the protein CASSLEDSYEQYF. The rearrangement links TRBV11-2 to TRBJ2-7; a possible D gene is TRBD1 (6 bases). Germline lookup yields CDR1 SGHAT and CDR2 FQNNGV. Trimming removed 0 bases from V and 3 bases from J, with 6 bases in between. This CDR3 spans 13 amino acids.

This chain joins TRBV29-1 and TRBJ2-5; tentative D call: TRBD1 (5 bases). CDR1 SQVTM and CDR2 ANQGSEA come from the germline V gene. Trimming left V 7 bases short and J 0 bases short, with 18 bases between. The CDR3 spans 15 residues. This chain's CDR3 is CSAAGFDPNQETQYF. For the CDR3, the DNA is TGCAGCGCGGCAGGGTTTGATCCCAACCAAGAGACCCAGTACTTC.

The chain uses TRBV5-4 and TRBJ2-7; 7 nucleotides match TRBD2. Per germline, CDR1 SGHNT and CDR2 YYREEE (reference sequence). This CDR3 contains 14 residues. Germline trimming cut 9 bases from V and 0 bases from J; bases unmatched to any gene: 9. The CDR3 loop reads CATQASGSSYEQYF. The CDR3 DNA reads TGTGCCACGCAGGCTAGCGGCAGCTCCTACGAGCAGTACTTC.

This chain connects TRBV7-6 to TRBJ2-3; weak D call: TRBD2 (6 bases). The germline V gene encodes CDR1 SGHVS and CDR2 FNYEAQ. The CDR3 consists of 16 residues. The germline V and J ends were trimmed by 4 bases and 5 bases, with 19 bases remaining between them. The CDR3 nucleotides read TGTGCCAGCAGCTCCAGACTAGTTACCCGCGGAGATACGCAGTATTTT. This gives the protein CASSSRLVTRGDTQYF.

The gene calls are TRBV11-2 and TRBJ2-1, with D possibly matching TRBD2 (6 bases). V lost 0 bases and J lost 0, with 9 bases in between. Germline V gives CDR1 SGHAT, CDR2 FQNNGV. This CDR3 has 16 residues. The CDR3 sequence: CASSLDRGISYNEQFF. CDR3 nucleotide sequence: TGTGCCAGCAGCTTAGATCGGGGGATCTCCTACAATGAGCAGTTCTTC.

V gene TRBV2 combines with J gene TRBJ2-2; a possible D gene is TRBD1 (8 bases). The CDR3 contains 16 residues. Deletions cut 5 bases from V and 1 base from J, with 14 bases between. The germline gives CDR1 SNHLY, CDR2 FYNNEI. The CDR3 coding sequence is TGTGCCAGCAGTCGCTACAGGGGGGGGAACACCGGGGAGCTGTTTTTT. Amino acid sequence: CASSRYRGGNTGELFF.

This clone came up once. The chain combines TRBV5-1 with TRBJ2-2; TRBD1 matches at 8 bases. Germline assignment: CDR1 SGHRS and CDR2 YFSETQ. Trimming took 1 base from V and 3 from J; bases not matched to a gene: 11. CDR3 length: 18 amino acids. The CDR3 DNA reads TGCGCCAGCAGCTTGAAACGGCGACAGGGGAGCGACACCGGGGAGCTGTTTTTT. Its protein product is CASSLKRRQGSDTGELFF.

The genes are TRBV6-5 and TRBJ2-7, with TRBD1 matching over 10 bases. Germline-derived CDR1 and CDR2 are MNHEY and SVGAGI. V lost 5 bases and J lost 4; bases outside the gene matches: 5. CDR3 length: 14 residues. The CDR3 nucleotides are TGTGCCAGCAGTGAGACAGGGGGCAATTACGAGCAGTACTTC. Translating gives CASSETGGNYEQYF.

The V call is TRBV27, the J call TRBJ2-2; no firm D call. Deletions cut 2 bases from V and 4 bases from J, with 8 bases between. The CDR3 is 14 amino acids. The germline V gene encodes CDR1 MNHEY and CDR2 SMNVEV (reference sequence). The CDR3 region has the DNA TGTGCCAGCAGTTTACTTCTCAGCACCGGGGAGCTGTTTTTT. Translating gives CASSLLLSTGELFF.